The clone carrying this T cell receptor beta chain was seen once. V lost 4 bases and J 2 bases, leaving 9 bases between the germline ends. Germline CDR1 and CDR2: SNHLY and FYNNEI. The CDR3 is 13 residues long. The sample is drawn from a study of blood T cell repertoires in COVID-19. Turning to the study itself: Sample material is recorded as cDNA or gDNA derived from T cells, B-cell-depleted T cells, or PBMCs.

Generated by immunoSEQ multiplex PCR, the TCRdb table keeps only in-frame clones and is missing some. The sample yields about 63,000 clones, about 75% seen once. This sequence was found in an elderly woman with acute or convalescent COVID-19. The rearrangement links TRBV2 to TRBJ2-7; no reliable D call. Material: peripheral blood. CDR3 bases: TGTGCCAGCAGTGGCACAACCCCCTACGAGCAGTACTTC. Translating gives CASSGTTPYEQYF.